Presented here are 25 T cell receptor beta chains from one specimen sequenced in a study of T cells in women clearing cervical HPV infection (dated by TCRdb to 2017 to 2018). Library preparation used the immunoSEQ multiplex PCR assay. TCRdb carries this immuneACCESS record with in-frame sequences only. Its versions omit some clonotypes, under half of them owing to an unresolved V gene in the studies checked, with the rest unexplained. The sample has some 30,000 clones on record. Approximately 4.2% of the sample lies in the top ten. Sequencing was performed on blood buffy coat. The receptor set was obtained from a woman aged 18 to 69 with a cervical HPV16 infection that either progressed to CIN3+ or cleared (not recorded which).

As regards this clone: The read ends 3 residues shy of where the CDR3 ends; the end is completed using the germline J gene. This chain uses TRBV7-3 with TRBJ2-2; the D gene is possibly TRBD2 (5 bases). The germline V gene has CDR1 SGHTA and CDR2 FQGTGA. V lost 1 base and J 3 bases, leaving 12 bases between the germline ends. The CDR3 is 16 residues long. The covered CDR3 bases are TGTGCCAGCAGCTTAAACGGCGGGCACGACACCGGGGAG. Amino acids: CASSLNGGHDTGE. The CDR3, in full, reads CASSLNGGHDTGELFF.

Regarding this clone: The read terminates 3 residues before the CDR3 end, so the remaining end is supplied by the germline J gene. V and J are TRBV6-1 and TRBJ1-2, with TRBD1 matching 9 bases. The CDR3 loop spans 15 amino acids. Trimming cost V 3 bases and J 7 bases; bases outside gene matches: 9. CDR1 is MNHNS, CDR2 SASEGT, per germline. This CDR3 is CASSEARGTGFGYTF. Incomplete CDR3 DNA: TGTGCCAGCAGTGAGGCTCGCGGGACAGGGTTTGGC.

As regards this clone: Read data end 3 residues before the CDR3 end; the end is taken from the germline J gene. This chain connects TRBV5-6 to TRBJ2-5; D is perhaps TRBD2 (6 bases). The CDR3 is made up of 14 amino acids. The germline CDR1 and CDR2 sequences are SGHDT and YYEEEE. The V and J ends lost 2 bases and 5 bases respectively, with 13 bases between them. CDR3 DNA (partial): TGTGCCAGCAGCTTCCCCCCGGGGGACGAGACC. Amino acid sequence: CASSFPPGDET. The whole CDR3 reads CASSFPPGDETQYF.

Comment on this clone: From the germline J gene comes the end of the CDR3, since the read stops 3 residues before it. J is TRBJ2-2 and V is TRBV10-3; TRBD2 matches at 7 bases. There are 15 residues in the CDR3. Germline CDR1 is ENHRY and CDR2 is SYGVKD. V lost 5 bases to trimming and J lost 1 base; unmatched junction nucleotides: 4. The CDR3: CAISSGTQNTGELFF. Incomplete CDR3 DNA: TGTGCCATCAGTAGCGGGACTCAGAACACCGGGGAG.

The CDR3 bases that were read are TGTGCCAGCAGCCCCGACAGGGTTGATACG. As protein: CASSPDRVDT. The entire CDR3 reads CASSPDRVDTQYF. The rearrangement joins TRBV11-2 to TRBJ2-3; 7 bases fit TRBD1. Read sequence stops 3 residues before the CDR3 end, and the germline J gene provides the missing end. Germline CDR1 is SGHAT and CDR2 is FQNNGV. V was pared by 5 bases and J by 6 bases, with 5 bases of the junction left unmatched. The CDR3 totals 13 residues.

Concerning this clone itself: Sequencing ends 3 residues short of the CDR3 end; the germline J gene provides the rest. The chain combines TRBV7-9 with TRBJ2-1; 11 nucleotides align to TRBD2. The V segment lost 1 base and the J segment 8 bases; nucleotides outside the gene matches: 4. This CDR3 is 15 amino acids long. Germline V gives CDR1 SEHNR, CDR2 FQNEAQ (reference sequence). Incomplete CDR3 DNA: TGTGCCAGCAGCTTAGGTCTAGCGGGAGGAGATGAG. Encoded protein: CASSLGLAGGDE. The whole CDR3 is CASSLGLAGGDEQFF. Variable domain in full (rest from reference TRBV7-9 and TRBJ2-1): DTGVSQNPRHKITKRGQNVTFRCDPISEHNRLYWYRQTLGQGPEFLTYFQNEAQLEKSRLLSDRFSAERPKGSFSTLEIQRTEQGDSAMYLCASSLGLAGGDEQFFGPGTRLTVL.

For this clone: The sequenced fragment ends 3 residues before the CDR3 boundary, so the rest is inferred from the germline J gene. V and J are TRBV7-9 and TRBJ1-1; a weak D match, TRBD1 (6 bases). The germline gives CDR1 SEHNR, CDR2 FQNEAQ (reference sequence). CDR3 length equals 12 residues. CDR3 DNA, as far as it was read: TGTGCCAGCAGGGGGGAGGGGGAACGG. Translated, it gives CASRGEGER. The complete CDR3 sequence is CASRGEGERAFF. Complete variable domain (other parts from reference TRBV7-9 and TRBJ1-1): DTGVSQNPRHKITKRGQNVTFRCDPISEHNRLYWYRQTLGQGPEFLTYFQNEAQLEKSRLLSDRFSAERPKGSFSTLEIQRTEQGDSAMYLCASRGEGERAFFGQGTRLTVV.

As concerns this clone: The read is 3 residues too short to cover the CDR3 end, so that end is filled in from the germline J gene. The chain carries TRBV6-2 or TRBV6-3 and TRBJ1-1; D not resolved. CDR3 length: 13 residues. Germline-derived CDR1 and CDR2 are MNHEY and SVGEGT. Trimming removed 2 bases from V and 1 base from J, with 5 bases in between. The sequenced part of the CDR3 DNA is TGTGCCAGCAGTTACGGCTGGAACACTGAA. It encodes CASSYGWNTE. From start to end, the CDR3 is CASSYGWNTEAFF.

A remark on this clone: The CDR3 extends 3 residues past the end of the read, so its final part is completed from the germline J gene. The genes are TRBV7-2 and TRBJ2-7; no clear D. V was trimmed by 4 bases and J by 1 base, leaving 8 bases between them. The CDR3 consists of 13 residues. Germline V CDR1 and CDR2: SGHTA, FQGNSA. This CDR3 is CASSSLRSYEQYF. CDR3 DNA, as far as it was read: TGTGCCAGCAGCTCCCTGAGGTCCTACGAG.

Note on this clone: Read coverage stops 3 residues before the CDR3 terminus; the germline J gene supplies the remainder. The rearrangement uses TRBV12-3 or TRBV12-4 and TRBJ2-2; 9 bases match TRBD2. V trimming: 6 bases; J trimming: 5 bases; junction bases outside the gene matches: 7. The CDR3 has 15 amino acids. CDR3 DNA (partial): TGTGCCAGCAGGCCTTTGAGCGGGAGGACCGGGGAG. This encodes CASRPLSGRTGE. The whole CDR3 reads CASRPLSGRTGELFF.

Comment on this clone: The read gets to within 3 residues of the CDR3 end, and the germline J gene fills in the rest. This rearrangement joins TRBV10-3 to TRBJ2-7; 9 bases are shared with TRBD1. CDR3 length: 13 residues. Germline loops: CDR1 ENHRY, CDR2 SYGVKD. V shed 6 bases, J shed 3 bases, and the junction held 3 bases outside the gene matches. The CDR3 reads CAISRDRVYEQYF. CDR3 DNA, as far as it was read: TGTGCCATCAGCCGGGACAGGGTCTACGAG.

About this clone itself: The DNA ends 3 residues before the CDR3 does, and the rest of the CDR3 is filled in from the germline J gene. This chain links TRBV12-3 or TRBV12-4 with TRBJ1-4; 8 bases line up with TRBD1. Germline trimming cut 5 bases from V and 10 bases from J; bases unmatched to any gene: 9. This CDR3 has 14 amino acids. The part of the CDR3 DNA that was read is TGTGCCAGCAGTCCGGACAGGGACCCCGGAAAA. Protein product: CASSPDRDPGK. The CDR3 in its entirety is CASSPDRDPGKLFF.

As regards this clone: Read sequence stops 3 residues before the CDR3 end, and the germline J gene provides the missing end. The chain uses TRBV7-9 and TRBJ1-1; TRBD1 might be the D (6 bases). The CDR3 is made up of 15 amino acids. V was trimmed by 1 base and J by 6 bases, leaving 15 bases between them. CDR1 is SEHNR and CDR2 is FQNEAQ in the germline V gene (reference sequence). The sequenced part of the CDR3 DNA is TGTGCCAGCAGCTTAGGGGGAGGGGGTAGGGCTGAA. Translation gives CASSLGGGGRAE. The whole CDR3 region reads CASSLGGGGRAEAFF. The complete variable domain, with remaining parts taken from reference TRBV7-9 and TRBJ1-1, reads DTGVSQNPRHKITKRGQNVTFRCDPISEHNRLYWYRQTLGQGPEFLTYFQNEAQLEKSRLLSDRFSAERPKGSFSTLEIQRTEQGDSAMYLCASSLGGGGRAEAFFGQGTRLTVV.

In the case of this clone: With the read ending 3 residues before the CDR3 end, the germline J gene is used to fill in that end. The rearrangement joins TRBV4-2 to TRBJ2-3; D is possibly TRBD2 (5 bases). Germline CDR1 is LGHNA and CDR2 is YNFKEQ. The ends were cut back, 1 base at V and 1 base at J, with 12 bases in the middle. The CDR3 spans 16 residues. The covered CDR3 bases are TGTGCCAGCAGCCAAGCGGCGAATAGCGGCACAGATACG. It specifies CASSQAANSGTDT. The complete CDR3 sequence is CASSQAANSGTDTQYF.

As concerns this clone: The same CDR3 is also encoded by other DNA sequences in this sample. The CDR3 reads CASSAGFNNEQFF. The CDR3 bases that were read are TGTGCCAGCTCGGCAGGTTTTAACAATGAG. The chain is built from TRBV18 and TRBJ2-1; unclear D gene. The DNA ends 3 residues before the CDR3 does, and the rest of the CDR3 is filled in from the germline J gene. The CDR3 runs to 13 residues. The V end lost 6 bases, the J end lost 5 bases, and 11 bases lay between the germline ends. Germline V gene lookup returns CDR1 KGHSH and CDR2 LQKENI. Variable domain in full (rest from reference TRBV18 and TRBJ2-1): NAGVMQNPRHLVRRRGQEARLRCSPMKGHSHVYWYRQLPEEGLKFMVYLQKENIIDESGMPKERFSAEFPKEGPSILRIQQVVRGDSAAYFCASSAGFNNEQFFGPGTRLTVL.

As to this clone: The read comes to an end 3 residues before the CDR3 does, leaving the germline J gene to fill in the end. The V call is TRBV29-1, the J call TRBJ2-7, with a possible D match to TRBD1 (5 bases). CDR1 and CDR2 (germline): SQVTM, ANQGSEA. There are 13 residues in the CDR3. The ends were cut back, 5 bases at V and 4 bases at J, with 15 bases in the middle. The CDR3 here is CSVHDSDGYEQYF. The part of the CDR3 DNA that was read is TGCAGCGTTCACGACAGTGACGGGTACGAG.

The CDR3 DNA, read in part, is TGTGCCAGCAGTTACCCGAGTGGACCCAGGGACACTGAA. This translates into CASSYPSGPRDTE. The whole CDR3 is CASSYPSGPRDTEAFF. The chain uses TRBV6-2 or TRBV6-3 and TRBJ1-1, with a possible D match to TRBD1 (5 bases). Read coverage stops 3 residues before the CDR3 terminus; the germline J gene supplies the remainder. The V and J ends lost 2 bases and 3 bases respectively, with 16 bases between them. This CDR3 contains 16 residues. From germline, CDR1 is MNHEY and CDR2 SVGEGT.

Concerning this clone: The junction departs from germline at one end; a sequencing error may be responsible. The read gets to within 3 residues of the CDR3 end, and the germline J gene fills in the rest. J is TRBJ1-6 and V is TRBV4-2; D unresolved. The CDR3 loop spans 14 amino acids. Germline V gene lookup returns CDR1 LGHNA and CDR2 YNFKEQ. Incomplete CDR3 DNA: TGCGCCAGCAGCCAAGAGGGTGAGGGTTCACCC. Translation: CASSQEGEGSP. The CDR3 in full is CASSQEGEGSPLHF.

The CDR3 protein is CSARGTGGGNSPLHF. The CDR3 DNA, read in part, is TGCAGTGCTCGCGGGACAGGGGGCGGTAATTCACCC. The chain uses TRBV20-1 and TRBJ1-6; 12 nucleotides line up with TRBD1. The read stops 3 residues short of the end of the CDR3; the missing end is completed from the germline J gene. The germline V gene has CDR1 DFQATT and CDR2 SNEGSKA (reference sequence). The CDR3 loop spans 15 amino acids. The V and J ends lost 5 bases and 6 bases, in that order; junction bases with no gene match: 5.

Concerning this clone: From the germline J gene comes the end of the CDR3, since the read stops 3 residues before it. V is TRBV19 and J is TRBJ2-5, with D possibly matching TRBD2 (6 bases). Germline loops: CDR1 LNHDA, CDR2 SQIVND (reference sequence). V was shortened by 5 bases and J by 0 bases, with 13 bases between the two germline ends. This CDR3 comprises 15 residues. The CDR3 is CASSDRGSNQETQYF. CDR3 DNA, as far as it was read: TGTGCCAGTAGTGATCGGGGGAGTAACCAAGAGACC.

To note about this clone: The read halts 3 residues ahead of the CDR3 end, with the missing end drawn from the germline J gene. The genes are TRBV30 and TRBJ1-3, with a possible D match to TRBD1 (6 bases). CDR1 GTSNPN and CDR2 SVGIG come from the germline V gene (reference sequence). This CDR3 has 13 amino acids. The CDR3 bases that were read are TGTGCTTGGGGGCTGCGCTCTGGAAACACC. It is translated as CAWGLRSGNT. The full CDR3 sequence reads CAWGLRSGNTIYF.

A remark on this clone: Read coverage stops 3 residues before the CDR3 terminus; the germline J gene supplies the remainder. V gene TRBV6-2 or TRBV6-3 combines with J gene TRBJ1-5, with a weak D call TRBD1 (5 bases). The CDR3 spans 13 residues. V was trimmed by 6 bases and J by 6 bases, leaving 12 bases between them. Looked up from germline, CDR1 is MNHEY and CDR2 is SVGEGT. The CDR3 spells CASSLTESQPQHF. CDR3 DNA, as far as it was read: TGTGCCAGCAGCCTGACAGAGAGTCAGCCC.

Comment on this clone: The read falls 3 residues short of the CDR3 end, and the missing part is taken from the germline J gene. The rearrangement links TRBV19 to TRBJ1-5; D not resolved. Germline V gene lookup returns CDR1 LNHDA and CDR2 SQIVND (reference sequence). The CDR3 is 15 amino acids. Trimming pared 7 bases from V and 7 bases from J, leaving 20 bases between. Incomplete CDR3 DNA: TGTGCCAGTACCATTAGGACGGCGGCGGGACAGCCC. This translates into CASTIRTAAGQP. The entire CDR3 is CASTIRTAAGQPQHF.

Of note for this clone: Sequencing ends 3 residues short of the CDR3 end; the germline J gene provides the rest. The V call is TRBV6-1, the J call TRBJ1-2; D not resolved. V was clipped by 2 bases and J by 5 bases, with 3 bases between them. This CDR3 is 11 amino acids long. The germline V gene has CDR1 MNHNS and CDR2 SASEGT. The covered CDR3 bases are TGTGCCAGCAGTGAAATATATGGC. Translating it yields CASSEIYG. The full CDR3 is CASSEIYGYTF.

Comments on this clone: Sequencing ends 3 residues short of the CDR3 end; the germline J gene provides the rest. This chain joins TRBV6-1 and TRBJ2-5, with D perhaps TRBD1 (5 bases). This CDR3 has 12 residues. V lost 4 bases, J lost 5 bases, and 8 bases lay in between. Germline V gene sequence: CDR1 MNHNS, CDR2 SASEGT. The CDR3 here is CASSAGSETQYF. The CDR3 bases that were read are TGTGCCAGCAGTGCAGGGTCGGAGACC.